The clone carrying this TCR beta chain was recorded a few times. These data come from a study of blood T cell repertoires in COVID-19. Profiled with immunoSEQ multiplex PCR; TCRdb holds only in-frame clones, not every one. The sample has 310,000 or so clones, roughly 86% seen once. With V trimmed by 2 bases and J by 8 bases, 11 bases remained unmatched. Germline CDR1 is SNHLY and CDR2 is FYNNEI. This CDR3 has 15 amino acids. V gene TRBV2 combines with J gene TRBJ1-2; 7 bases align to TRBD1. The clonotype was recovered from a woman younger than 35 who had recovered from COVID-19. The specimen was PBMCs or T cells enriched from blood (not recorded which). CDR3 DNA: TGTGCCAGCAGTGAATACGCGGACAGGACGGGGGGCTACACCTTC. Translated, it gives CASSEYADRTGGYTF.